A selection of T cell receptor beta chains follows, all from one sample in a study of beta chain features in type 1 diabetes. Produced via immunoSEQ multiplex PCR; TCRdb's table is partial and in-frame only. The repertoire holds 200,000 to 250,000 clones, about a tenth seen once, with over 1% in the top ten. The sample comprised central memory CD4+ T cells from blood. The receptors here all came from a man younger than 35 in good health. Each CDR3 is given with its conserved first and last residue. Each record gives: CDR3 protein, CDR3 DNA, J gene, clone size, V gene, D gene, CDR3 length. A D gene is named only where the DNA matches it firmly. Rows give clone size only sometimes, using once, few, many, or a class for an expanded clone.

CDR3 protein: CASSVSINTEAFF
CDR3 DNA: TGTGCCAGCAGCGTCTCTATTAACACTGAAGCTTTCTTT
J gene: TRBJ1-1
clone size: .
V gene: TRBV9
D gene: .
CDR3 length: 13

CDR3 protein: CASSERDYEQYF
CDR3 DNA: TGTGCCAGCAGTGAACGGGACTACGAGCAGTACTTC
J gene: TRBJ2-7
clone size: few
V gene: TRBV2
D gene: .
CDR3 length: 12

CDR3 protein: CASRLDRRNTGELFF
CDR3 DNA: TGTGCCAGCAGGCTGGACAGGAGGAACACCGGGGAGCTGTTTTTT
J gene: TRBJ2-2
clone size: few
V gene: TRBV6-6
D gene: TRBD1
CDR3 length: 15

CDR3 protein: CAARQREAGEQYF
CDR3 DNA: TGTGCCGCGAGACAGCGGGAGGCGGGTGAGCAGTACTTC
J gene: TRBJ2-7
clone size: .
V gene: TRBV7-2
D gene: TRBD2
CDR3 length: 13

CDR3 protein: CASSRGRETQYF
CDR3 DNA: TGTGCCAGTTCGCGTGGGCGGGAGACCCAGTACTTC
J gene: TRBJ2-5
clone size: .
V gene: TRBV28
D gene: .
CDR3 length: 12

CDR3 protein: CASSLAVQETQYF
CDR3 DNA: TGCGCCAGCAGCTTAGCGGTCCAAGAGACCCAGTACTTC
J gene: TRBJ2-5
clone size: few
V gene: TRBV5-1
D gene: .
CDR3 length: 13

CDR3 protein: CASSVAGQGAYNEQFF
CDR3 DNA: TGTGCCAGCAGCGTAGCAGGACAGGGGGCATACAATGAGCAGTTCTTC
J gene: TRBJ2-1
clone size: .
V gene: TRBV9
D gene: TRBD1
CDR3 length: 16

CDR3 protein: CASSSGLAGLTDTQYF
CDR3 DNA: TGTGCCAGCAGCTCCGGACTAGCGGGCCTCACAGATACGCAGTATTTT
J gene: TRBJ2-3
clone size: few
V gene: TRBV7-2
D gene: TRBD2
CDR3 length: 16

CDR3 protein: CASSLWGGRDNNEQFF
CDR3 DNA: TGTGCCAGCAGTTTATGGGGCGGGAGGGACAACAATGAGCAGTTCTTC
J gene: TRBJ2-1
clone size: few
V gene: TRBV27
D gene: TRBD2
CDR3 length: 16

CDR3 protein: CASSGRQPGELFF
CDR3 DNA: TGTGCCAGCAGTGGACGACAGCCCGGGGAGCTGTTTTTT
J gene: TRBJ2-2
clone size: many
V gene: TRBV2
D gene: .
CDR3 length: 13

CDR3 protein: CAWSGVSNQPQHF
CDR3 DNA: TGTGCCTGGAGTGGGGTTAGCAATCAGCCCCAGCATTTT
J gene: TRBJ1-5
clone size: .
V gene: TRBV30
D gene: .
CDR3 length: 13

CDR3 protein: CASSTAGFYGYTF
CDR3 DNA: TGTGCCAGCAGCACCGCCGGGTTCTATGGCTACACCTTC
J gene: TRBJ1-2
clone size: .
V gene: TRBV9
D gene: .
CDR3 length: 13

CDR3 protein: CPDPGAYEQYF
CDR3 DNA: TGTCCGGACCCGGGAGCCTACGAGCAGTACTTC
J gene: TRBJ2-7
clone size: .
V gene: TRBV9
D gene: .
CDR3 length: 11

CDR3 protein: CASSVGRWNEQFF
CDR3 DNA: TGTGCCAGCAGTGTCGGGAGGTGGAATGAGCAGTTCTTC
J gene: TRBJ2-1
clone size: few
V gene: TRBV10-3
D gene: TRBD2
CDR3 length: 13

CDR3 protein: CASSPQLAGNLYNEQFF
CDR3 DNA: TGCGCCAGCAGCCCTCAGTTAGCGGGAAACCTTTACAATGAGCAGTTCTTC
J gene: TRBJ2-1
clone size: .
V gene: TRBV4-3
D gene: TRBD2
CDR3 length: 17

CDR3 protein: CASTLAGGTDTQYF
CDR3 DNA: TGTGCCAGCACCCTAGCGGGAGGCACAGATACGCAGTATTTT
J gene: TRBJ2-3
clone size: few
V gene: TRBV6-1
D gene: TRBD2
CDR3 length: 14

CDR3 protein: CASSSFSGIGELFF
CDR3 DNA: TGTGCCAGCAGCTCTTTCTCAGGGATCGGGGAGCTGTTTTTT
J gene: TRBJ2-2
clone size: .
V gene: TRBV7-2
D gene: .
CDR3 length: 14

CDR3 protein: CATVSGNTIYF
CDR3 DNA: TGTGCCACGGTCTCTGGAAACACCATATATTTT
J gene: TRBJ1-3
clone size: .
V gene: TRBV27
D gene: .
CDR3 length: 11

CDR3 protein: CASGLLLGQNTEAFF
CDR3 DNA: TGTGCTAGTGGATTGTTGTTGGGACAGAACACTGAAGCTTTCTTT
J gene: TRBJ1-1
clone size: .
V gene: TRBV12-5
D gene: .
CDR3 length: 15

CDR3 protein: CASSEGRFSTDTQYF
CDR3 DNA: TGCGCCAGCAGCGAGGGACGGTTCAGCACAGATACGCAGTATTTT
J gene: TRBJ2-3
clone size: few
V gene: TRBV4-1
D gene: .
CDR3 length: 15

CDR3 protein: CASSPATRLTYNEQFF
CDR3 DNA: TGTGCCAGCTCTCCCGCTACGCGGCTAACCTACAATGAGCAGTTCTTC
J gene: TRBJ2-1
clone size: many
V gene: TRBV18
D gene: .
CDR3 length: 16

CDR3 protein: CSARGGSEQYF
CDR3 DNA: TGCAGTGCTAGGGGCGGGAGCGAGCAGTACTTC
J gene: TRBJ2-7
clone size: few
V gene: TRBV20-1
D gene: TRBD2
CDR3 length: 11

CDR3 protein: CASSPQGAQGETQYF
CDR3 DNA: TGTGCCAGCAGTCCCCAGGGGGCGCAAGGGGAGACCCAGTACTTC
J gene: TRBJ2-5
clone size: .
V gene: TRBV28
D gene: TRBD1
CDR3 length: 15

CDR3 protein: CASNLGGGGYTF
CDR3 DNA: TGTGCCAGCAACCTAGGGGGAGGCGGCTACACCTTC
J gene: TRBJ1-2
clone size: few
V gene: TRBV7-2
D gene: .
CDR3 length: 12

CDR3 protein: CASSFGTSGVYNEQFF
CDR3 DNA: TGCGCCAGCAGCTTTGGGACTAGCGGAGTCTACAATGAGCAGTTCTTC
J gene: TRBJ2-1
clone size: .
V gene: TRBV5-1
D gene: TRBD2
CDR3 length: 16

CDR3 protein: CAWSQTYEQYF
CDR3 DNA: TGTGCCTGGAGTCAAACCTACGAGCAGTACTTC
J gene: TRBJ2-7
clone size: few
V gene: TRBV30
D gene: .
CDR3 length: 11

CDR3 protein: CASTGGSLANEKLFF
CDR3 DNA: TGTGCCAGCACTGGGGGGAGTCTAGCTAATGAAAAACTGTTTTTT
J gene: TRBJ1-4
clone size: .
V gene: TRBV6-6
D gene: .
CDR3 length: 15

CDR3 protein: CAGMTTGYNEQFF
CDR3 DNA: TGTGCCGGAATGACGACAGGATACAATGAGCAGTTCTTC
J gene: TRBJ2-1
clone size: .
V gene: TRBV10-3
D gene: .
CDR3 length: 13

CDR3 protein: CASSWTGKLYYGYTF
CDR3 DNA: TGTGCCAGCAGTTGGACAGGGAAACTCTACTATGGCTACACCTTC
J gene: TRBJ1-2
clone size: .
V gene: TRBV7-2
D gene: TRBD1
CDR3 length: 15

CDR3 protein: CARLRGGTQYF
CDR3 DNA: TGTGCCCGCCTTAGGGGTGGTACGCAGTATTTT
J gene: TRBJ2-3
clone size: .
V gene: TRBV30
D gene: .
CDR3 length: 11

CDR3 protein: CASSLRTSGQETQYF
CDR3 DNA: TGCGCCAGCAGCTTGAGGACTAGCGGACAAGAGACCCAGTACTTC
J gene: TRBJ2-5
clone size: .
V gene: TRBV5-1
D gene: TRBD2
CDR3 length: 15

CDR3 protein: CASSLGPDTYEQYF
CDR3 DNA: TGTGCCAGCAGCTTAGGGCCAGACACCTACGAGCAGTACTTC
J gene: TRBJ2-7
clone size: .
V gene: TRBV11-2
D gene: .
CDR3 length: 14

CDR3 protein: CASSRDRGSETQYF
CDR3 DNA: TGTGCCAGCAGTCGGGACAGGGGGAGTGAGACCCAGTACTTC
J gene: TRBJ2-5
clone size: .
V gene: TRBV6-5
D gene: TRBD1
CDR3 length: 14

CDR3 protein: CSVHSGTQYF
CDR3 DNA: TGCAGCGTTCACTCTGGTACGCAGTATTTT
J gene: TRBJ2-3
clone size: .
V gene: TRBV29-1
D gene: .
CDR3 length: 10

CDR3 protein: CASSLSGGRNYGYTF
CDR3 DNA: TGTGCCAGCAGTTTATCTGGGGGGCGCAACTATGGCTACACCTTC
J gene: TRBJ1-2
clone size: .
V gene: TRBV28
D gene: .
CDR3 length: 15

CDR3 protein: CASSLGSHNEQFF
CDR3 DNA: TGTGCCAGCAGCTTAGGTTCCCACAATGAGCAGTTCTTC
J gene: TRBJ2-1
clone size: .
V gene: TRBV7-2
D gene: .
CDR3 length: 13

CDR3 protein: CASSPQVGQTYEQYF
CDR3 DNA: TGTGCCAGCAGCCCACAGGTTGGCCAGACCTACGAGCAGTACTTC
J gene: TRBJ2-7
clone size: .
V gene: TRBV6-6
D gene: .
CDR3 length: 15

CDR3 protein: CSVEPGLDNIQYF
CDR3 DNA: TGCAGCGTTGAACCGGGACTAGATAACATTCAGTACTTC
J gene: TRBJ2-4
clone size: .
V gene: TRBV29-1
D gene: TRBD2
CDR3 length: 13

CDR3 protein: CASSLEFPETQYF
CDR3 DNA: TGTGCCAGCAGCTTAGAGTTTCCAGAGACCCAGTACTTC
J gene: TRBJ2-5
clone size: many
V gene: TRBV7-9
D gene: .
CDR3 length: 13

CDR3 protein: CSVVLSSGSRNEQFF
CDR3 DNA: TGCAGCGTTGTGTTGAGTAGCGGGAGTCGGAATGAGCAGTTCTTC
J gene: TRBJ2-1
clone size: few
V gene: TRBV29-1
D gene: TRBD2
CDR3 length: 15

CDR3 protein: CASSQDLTSGTERNEQFF
CDR3 DNA: TGCGCCAGCAGCCAAGATCTGACTAGCGGAACGGAGAGGAATGAGCAGTTCTTC
J gene: TRBJ2-1
clone size: few
V gene: TRBV4-1
D gene: TRBD2
CDR3 length: 18

CDR3 protein: CASSKIAGGETQYF
CDR3 DNA: TGCGCCAGCAGCAAGATAGCGGGAGGAGAGACCCAGTACTTC
J gene: TRBJ2-5
clone size: few
V gene: TRBV10-1
D gene: TRBD2
CDR3 length: 14

CDR3 protein: CASSLNRGSTDTQYF
CDR3 DNA: TGTGCCAGCAGTCTCAACAGGGGGAGCACAGATACGCAGTATTTT
J gene: TRBJ2-3
clone size: few
V gene: TRBV7-2
D gene: TRBD1
CDR3 length: 15

CDR3 protein: CASRPNVNTEAFF
CDR3 DNA: TGCGCCAGCAGACCGAATGTGAACACTGAAGCTTTCTTT
J gene: TRBJ1-1
clone size: .
V gene: TRBV5-1
D gene: .
CDR3 length: 13

CDR3 protein: CASSHTEDESCEQYF
CDR3 DNA: TGTGCCAGCTCACACACTGAGGACGAGTCTTGCGAGCAGTACTTC
J gene: TRBJ2-7
clone size: few
V gene: TRBV18
D gene: .
CDR3 length: 15

CDR3 protein: CASSEPVNYGYTF
CDR3 DNA: TGTGCCAGCAGTGAGCCCGTTAACTATGGCTACACCTTC
J gene: TRBJ1-2
clone size: .
V gene: TRBV25-1
D gene: .
CDR3 length: 13

CDR3 protein: CASSPRPSGSYEQYF
CDR3 DNA: TGTGCCAGCTCACCAAGGCCTAGCGGGAGCTACGAGCAGTACTTC
J gene: TRBJ2-7
clone size: .
V gene: TRBV18
D gene: TRBD2
CDR3 length: 15

CDR3 protein: CASSFGTGPEEQYF
CDR3 DNA: TGCGCCAGCAGCTTTGGCACAGGGCCTGAGGAGCAGTACTTC
J gene: TRBJ2-7
clone size: .
V gene: TRBV5-1
D gene: .
CDR3 length: 14

CDR3 protein: CASGLATDYEQYF
CDR3 DNA: TGTGCCAGCGGACTAGCGACAGACTACGAGCAGTACTTC
J gene: TRBJ2-7
clone size: .
V gene: TRBV6-1
D gene: TRBD2
CDR3 length: 13